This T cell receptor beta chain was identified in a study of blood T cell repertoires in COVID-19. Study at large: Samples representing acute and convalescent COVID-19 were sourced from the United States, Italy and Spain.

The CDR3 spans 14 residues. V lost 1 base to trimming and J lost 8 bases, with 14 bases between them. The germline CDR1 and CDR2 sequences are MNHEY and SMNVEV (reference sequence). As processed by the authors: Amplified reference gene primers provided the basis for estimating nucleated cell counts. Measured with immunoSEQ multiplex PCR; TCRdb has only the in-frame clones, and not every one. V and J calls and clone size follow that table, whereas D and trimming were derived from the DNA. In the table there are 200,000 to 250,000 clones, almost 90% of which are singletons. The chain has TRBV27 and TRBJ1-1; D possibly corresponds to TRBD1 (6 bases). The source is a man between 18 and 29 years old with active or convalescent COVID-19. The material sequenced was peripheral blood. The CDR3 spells CASSLYGGGTEAFF. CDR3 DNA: TGTGCCAGCAGTTTATATGGGGGGGGCACGGAAGCTTTCTTT.